The clone carrying this TCR beta chain came up many times. No antigen is known for it. These data are taken from a study of T cells in Graves' hyperthyroidism and ophthalmopathy. Findings and caveats of the study: Blood also held most thyroid clonotypes expanded beyond 0.001. Ophthalmopathy, which appeared later, was predicted by the model a median about 6.8 months before onset. A model using 13 V-J features told ophthalmopathy apart from stable hyperthyroidism.

The CDR3 totals 14 residues. V was pared by 1 base and J by 2 bases, with 9 bases between. TCR beta CDR3 region amplification was performed from RNA transcripts. HTBI primers were used for first-round RT-PCR of the TCR CDR3. Via MiXCR, TCRdb re-called the multiplex PCR reads, giving one row per CDR3 protein. The sample has roughly 520,000 distinct CDR3 sequences; approximately 25% are singletons. A patient was excluded if there was uncontrolled infection, other autoimmune disease, pregnancy or lactation. The sequence was obtained from a young woman with Graves' ophthalmopathy. Sequencing used blood. The genes are TRBV12-3 or TRBV12-4 and TRBJ2-7; D is unresolved. The CDR3 DNA is TGTGCCAGCAGTTTAGAGGTTACAACCTACGAGCAGTACTTC. As protein: CASSLEVTTYEQYF.